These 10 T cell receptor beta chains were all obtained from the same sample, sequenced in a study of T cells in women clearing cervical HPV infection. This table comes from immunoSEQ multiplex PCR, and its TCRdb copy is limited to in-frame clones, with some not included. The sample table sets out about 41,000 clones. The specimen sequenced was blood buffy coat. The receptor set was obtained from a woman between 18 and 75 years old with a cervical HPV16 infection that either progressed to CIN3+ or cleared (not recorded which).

The CDR3 protein is CASSLTSSGAGELFF. CDR3 bases read: TGTGCCAGCAGCTTAACATCTAGCGGGGCAGGGGAG. The chain couples TRBV7-3 to TRBJ2-2, with 9 bases matching TRBD2. From the germline J gene comes the end of the CDR3, since the read stops 3 residues before it. V was clipped by 0 bases and J by 8 bases; unmatched bases: 4. There are 15 residues in the CDR3. CDR1 and CDR2 (germline): SGHTA, FQGTGA. Using reference TRBV7-3 and TRBJ2-2 for the parts outside the CDR3, the full variable domain is GAGVSQTPSNKVTEKGKYVELRCDPISGHTALYWYRQSLGQGPEFLIYFQGTGAADDSGLPNDRFFAVRPEGSVSTLKIQRTERGDSAVYLCASSLTSSGAGELFFGEGSRLTVL.

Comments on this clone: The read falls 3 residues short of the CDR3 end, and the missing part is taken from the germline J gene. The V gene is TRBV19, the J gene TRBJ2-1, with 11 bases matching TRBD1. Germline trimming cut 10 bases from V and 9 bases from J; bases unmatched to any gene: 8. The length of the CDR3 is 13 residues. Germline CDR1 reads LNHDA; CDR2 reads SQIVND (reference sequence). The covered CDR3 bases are TGTGCCACCGGACAGGGGGCGTCTCGTGAG. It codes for CATGQGASRE. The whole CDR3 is CATGQGASREQFF.

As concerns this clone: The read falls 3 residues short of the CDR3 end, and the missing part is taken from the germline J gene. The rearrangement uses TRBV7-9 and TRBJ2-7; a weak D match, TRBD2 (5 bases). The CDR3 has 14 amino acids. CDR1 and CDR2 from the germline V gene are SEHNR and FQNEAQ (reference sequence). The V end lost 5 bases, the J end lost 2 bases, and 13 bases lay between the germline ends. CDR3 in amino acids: CASSARGSPYEQYF. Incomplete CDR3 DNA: TGTGCCAGCAGCGCCCGCGGGTCTCCCTACGAG.

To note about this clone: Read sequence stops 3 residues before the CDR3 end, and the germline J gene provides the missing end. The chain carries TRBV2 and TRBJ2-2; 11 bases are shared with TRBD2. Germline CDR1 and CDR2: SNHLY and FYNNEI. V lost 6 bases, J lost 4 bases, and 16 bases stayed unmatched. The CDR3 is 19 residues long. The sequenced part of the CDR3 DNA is TGTGCCAGCAGGCCTCCGGGACTAGCGGAGGGGCCGAGCACCGGGGAG. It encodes CASRPPGLAEGPSTGE. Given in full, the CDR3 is CASRPPGLAEGPSTGELFF. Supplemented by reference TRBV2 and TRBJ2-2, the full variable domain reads EPEVTQTPSHQVTQMGQEVILRCVPISNHLYFYWYRQILGQKVEFLVSFYNNEISEKSEIFDDQFSVERPDGSNFTLKIRSTKLEDSAMYFCASRPPGLAEGPSTGELFFGEGSRLTVL.

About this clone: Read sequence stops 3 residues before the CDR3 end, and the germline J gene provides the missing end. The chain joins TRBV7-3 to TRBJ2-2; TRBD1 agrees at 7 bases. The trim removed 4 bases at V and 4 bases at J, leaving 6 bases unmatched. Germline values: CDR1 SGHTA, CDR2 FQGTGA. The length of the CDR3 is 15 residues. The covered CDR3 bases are TGTGCCAGCAGCTCTAACAGGGGAGCCACCGGGGAG. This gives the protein CASSSNRGATGE. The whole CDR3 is CASSSNRGATGELFF.

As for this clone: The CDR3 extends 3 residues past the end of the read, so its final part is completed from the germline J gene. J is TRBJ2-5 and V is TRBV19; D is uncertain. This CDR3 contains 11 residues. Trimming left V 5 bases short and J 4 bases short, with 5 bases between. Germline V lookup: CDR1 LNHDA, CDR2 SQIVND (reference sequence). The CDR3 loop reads CASSARETQYF. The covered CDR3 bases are TGTGCCAGTAGTGCCAGAGAGACC.

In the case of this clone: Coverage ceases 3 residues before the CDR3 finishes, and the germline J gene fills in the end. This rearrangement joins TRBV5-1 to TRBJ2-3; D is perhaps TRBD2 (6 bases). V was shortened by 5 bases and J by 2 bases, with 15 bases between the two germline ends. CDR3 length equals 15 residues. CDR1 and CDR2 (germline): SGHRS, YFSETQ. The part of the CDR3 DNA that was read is TGCGCCAGCAGTCGGGACTTAACATCCACAGATACG. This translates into CASSRDLTSTDT. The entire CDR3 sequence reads CASSRDLTSTDTQYF.

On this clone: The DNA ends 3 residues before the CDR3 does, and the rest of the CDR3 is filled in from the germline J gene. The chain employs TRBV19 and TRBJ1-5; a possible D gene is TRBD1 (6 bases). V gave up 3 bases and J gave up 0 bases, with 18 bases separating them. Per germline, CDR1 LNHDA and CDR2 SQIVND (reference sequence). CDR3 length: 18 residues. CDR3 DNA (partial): TGTGCCAGTAGTATTAGGACAGACTACCTTTATAGCAATCAGCCC. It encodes CASSIRTDYLYSNQP. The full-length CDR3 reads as CASSIRTDYLYSNQPQHF.

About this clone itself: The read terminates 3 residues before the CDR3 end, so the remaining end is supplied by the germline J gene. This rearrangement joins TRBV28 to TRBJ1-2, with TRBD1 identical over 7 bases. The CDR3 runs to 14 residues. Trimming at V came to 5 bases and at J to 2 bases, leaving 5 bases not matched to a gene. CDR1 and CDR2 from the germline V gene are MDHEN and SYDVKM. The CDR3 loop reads CASSPSQGNYGYTF. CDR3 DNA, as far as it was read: TGTGCCAGCAGTCCCTCACAGGGGAACTATGGC.

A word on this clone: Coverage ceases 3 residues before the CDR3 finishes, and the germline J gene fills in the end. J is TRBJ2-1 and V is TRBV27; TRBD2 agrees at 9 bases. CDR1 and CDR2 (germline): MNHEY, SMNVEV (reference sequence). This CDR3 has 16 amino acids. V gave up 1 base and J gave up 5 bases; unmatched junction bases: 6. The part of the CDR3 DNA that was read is TGTGCCAGCAGTTTATATAGCGGGGGCGTAAACAATGAG. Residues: CASSLYSGGVNNE. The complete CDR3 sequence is CASSLYSGGVNNEQFF.